This TCR beta chain was recovered during a study of cytotoxic CD8 clonotypes in ibrutinib-treated CLL. Whole-study results and caveats: Patients had baseline clonality above age-matched healthy donors, and this clonality moved with circulating CD8+ T-cell counts.

Of note for this clone: Its antigen is not known.

Targeted sequencing depth ranged from 1 in 200,000 to 1 in 1 million T cells. Sequencing was performed with immunoSEQ multiplex PCR; in TCRdb, only in-frame clones are kept and a portion is missing. This table holds about 250,000 clones, roughly 74% found once. This TCR was recovered from a human donor with chronic lymphocytic leukemia. The specimen comprised PBMCs, sampled after 24 months of ibrutinib treatment.

The CDR3 region has the DNA TGTGCCAGCAGTTTTTTCGGATCCTCCTACAATGAGCAGTTCTTC. Amino acids: CASSFFGSSYNEQFF. The genes are TRBV28 and TRBJ2-1; D uncertain. The V end lost 3 bases, the J end lost 0 bases, and 9 bases lay between the germline ends. The CDR3 is made up of 15 amino acids. The germline CDR1 and CDR2 sequences are MDHEN and SYDVKM. The full variable domain, with the rest looked up from reference TRBV28 and TRBJ2-1, is DVKVTQSSRYLVKRTGEKVFLECVQDMDHENMFWYRQDPGLGLRLIYFSYDVKMKEKGDIPEGYSVSREKKERFSLILESASTNQTSMYLCASSFFGSSYNEQFFGPGTRLTVL.